The sequence of this T cell receptor (beta chain) was determined in a study of shared clonotypes between healthy human individuals. Study summary: Each donor's CD4 naive and CD4 memory cells filled three plates apiece, CD8 naive two, and CD8 memory one.

Clones were read by immunoSEQ multiplex PCR, and TCRdb kept only the in-frame ones, dropping some. The sample includes 2 million to 2.5 million clones, approximately 94% seen only once; the top ten take less than 0.15%. The donors, all of them Caucasian adults, lived in Nashville, Tennessee. Splitting the CD4+ cells yielded a CD45RA+ naive subset and a CD45RA-negative memory subset. The V gene's germline CDR1 is SGHRS and CDR2 YFSETQ. V was trimmed by 0 bases and J by 3 bases, leaving 11 bases between them. This CDR3 has 15 amino acids. Whole-study findings and limits: Clonotypes which were not shared had lower generation probabilities than clonotypes that all four donors shared.

As concerns this clone: Its antigen is unidentified.

This chain links TRBV5-1 with TRBJ2-3, with D perhaps matching TRBD1 (6 bases). The sequenced sample consisted of naive CD4+ T cells sorted from blood. Stated subset: CD45RA+ positively selected. The sequence derives from a man between 18 and 29 years old in good health. In DNA form, the CDR3 reads TGCGCCAGCAGCTTGGAAGGACAGCGTACAGATACGCAGTATTTT. Its protein is CASSLEGQRTDTQYF.